Shown below are 21 T cell receptor beta chains from a single sample sequenced in a study of blood T cell repertoires in COVID-19. Sequencing used immunoSEQ multiplex PCR; TCRdb keeps in-frame clones, though not all of them. The repertoire holds some 57,000 clones, about 88% seen once, with approximately 0.93% in the top ten. The sequencing sample was made of peripheral blood. These receptors were taken from a man between 65 and 79 years old with acute or convalescent COVID-19.

The chain has TRBV27 and TRBJ2-7; 14 bases line up with TRBD2. Per the germline V gene, CDR1 is MNHEY and CDR2 is SMNVEV (reference sequence). The ends lost 6 bases at V and 6 bases at J; junction bases unmatched: 1. The CDR3 loop spans 13 amino acids. The CDR3 sequence is CASRTSGGGEQYF. The CDR3 region has the DNA TGTGCCAGCAGGACTAGCGGGGGGGGCGAGCAGTACTTC.

The rearrangement joins TRBV5-6 to TRBJ1-2; 8 bases align to TRBD1. Germline V CDR1 and CDR2: SGHDT, YYEEEE. The V and J ends lost 4 bases and 7 bases, in that order; junction bases with no gene match: 3. The CDR3 sequence is 12 residues long. The CDR3 DNA follows: TGTGCCAGCAGCAGGACAGGGTTTGGCTACACCTTC. Protein sequence: CASSRTGFGYTF.

The V call is TRBV2, the J call TRBJ1-5; 12 nucleotides match TRBD1. Germline CDR1 is SNHLY and CDR2 is FYNNEI. With V trimmed by 5 bases and J by 7 bases, 18 bases remained unmatched. The CDR3 extends over 19 amino acids. The CDR3: CASSHEMGQGALLRQPQHF. The CDR3 DNA reads TGTGCCAGCAGTCACGAAATGGGACAGGGGGCCCTGTTAAGGCAGCCCCAGCATTTT.

This clone was seen just once. The chain couples TRBV18 to TRBJ2-2, with a tentative D call TRBD2 (5 bases). The CDR3 loop spans 12 amino acids. CDR1 is KGHSH, CDR2 LQKENI, per germline. Trimming stripped 4 bases from V and 5 bases from J, with 5 bases between. The DNA of the CDR3 is TGTGCCAGCTCACGGGAGACCGGGGAGCTGTTTTTT. This translates into CASSRETGELFF.

This rearrangement joins TRBV9 to TRBJ1-5; TRBD1 aligns across 10 bases. This CDR3 has 16 residues. Germline CDR1 SGDLS, CDR2 YYNGEE. V shed 0 bases, J shed 6 bases, and the junction held 6 bases outside the gene matches. The CDR3 spells CASSVGDRGISQPQHF. As DNA, the CDR3 is TGTGCCAGCAGCGTAGGGGACAGGGGAATAAGTCAGCCCCAGCATTTT.

The J gene is TRBJ1-2, the V gene TRBV3-1 (or the pseudogene TRBV3-2); no reliable D call. CDR3 length: 13 amino acids. The germline CDR1 and CDR2 sequences are LGHDT and YNNKEL (reference sequence). V was cut by 0 bases and J by 10 bases, with 12 bases left in between. For the CDR3, the DNA is TGTGCCAGCAGCCAAGAGGGAGTTCCTGCCTACACCTTC. Protein product: CASSQEGVPAYTF.

J is TRBJ2-2 and V is TRBV19; D might be TRBD1 (6 bases). Trimming shortened V by 7 bases and J by 6 bases, and 21 bases separated the two germline ends. Germline CDR1 reads LNHDA; CDR2 reads SQIVND (reference sequence). The CDR3 totals 16 residues. The CDR3 bases are TGTGCCAGTACAAGAACAGGGTTAATTTACCCCGGGGAGCTGTTTTTT. Amino acids: CASTRTGLIYPGELFF.

The chain couples TRBV12-1 to TRBJ2-2; TRBD2 was called by the table and not checked on the DNA. TRBV12-1 is noted as a pseudogene. The CDR3 covers 19 residues. CDR3 DNA sequence: TGTGCCAGTTCTCGGCGCGGGCGATCCGGGAGGGAATACACCGGGGAGCTGTTTTTT. Translating it yields CASSRRGRSGREYTGELFF.

This rearrangement joins TRBV5-4 to TRBJ2-7; 9 bases are shared with TRBD1. V gave up 4 bases and J gave up 5 bases; unmatched junction bases: 13. CDR1 is SGHNT and CDR2 is YYREEE in the germline V gene (reference sequence). CDR3 length: 16 residues. The CDR3 loop is CASSPGAPGQGNEQYF. CDR3 coding DNA: TGTGCCAGCAGCCCCGGTGCACCGGGACAGGGAAACGAGCAGTACTTC.

The CDR3 bases are TGCGCCAGCAGCCCACAGACCACAGATACGCAGTATTTT. It codes for CASSPQTTDTQYF. The chain recombines TRBV5-1 with TRBJ2-3; D is uncertain. V lost 4 bases to trimming and J lost 2 bases, with 8 bases between them. CDR3 size: 13 residues. CDR1 is SGHRS, CDR2 YFSETQ, per germline.

This clone was observed a single time. V usage is TRBV28 and J usage is TRBJ2-7; weak D call: TRBD2 (6 bases). CDR3 size: 15 residues. CDR1 MDHEN and CDR2 SYDVKM come from the germline V gene. The V end lost 6 bases, the J end lost 0 bases, and 15 bases lay between the germline ends. Here the CDR3 DNA reads TGTGCCAGCAGCTTCGGGGGAAGCGGCTCCTACGAGCAGTACTTC. It specifies CASSFGGSGSYEQYF. Supplemented by reference TRBV28 and TRBJ2-7, the full variable domain reads DVKVTQSSRYLVKRTGEKVFLECVQDMDHENMFWYRQDPGLGLRLIYFSYDVKMKEKGDIPEGYSVSREKKERFSLILESASTNQTSMYLCASSFGGSGSYEQYFGPGTRLTVT.

The chain combines TRBV27 with TRBJ2-1; 10 nucleotides line up with TRBD2. Germline CDR1 and CDR2: MNHEY and SMNVEV (reference sequence). The length of the CDR3 is 17 residues. V dropped 6 bases and J dropped 7; count of bases not matched to a gene: 15. The CDR3 DNA follows: TGTGCCAGCAGGCTGACTAGAGCGGGAGGGCCTCGGAATGAGCAGTTCTTC. Protein: CASRLTRAGGPRNEQFF.

The rearrangement joins TRBV6-5 to TRBJ2-1; 11 nucleotides align to TRBD2. The CDR3 is 15 residues long. CDR1 and CDR2 (germline): MNHEY, SVGAGI. Unmatched junction bases numbered 9, after V lost 7 bases and J lost 7 bases. CDR3 DNA sequence: TGTGCCAGCACCCTCATAGCGGGGGGGCGGAATGAGCAGTTCTTC. It yields the protein CASTLIAGGRNEQFF.

This sequence joins TRBV18 and TRBJ1-2, with 10 positions matching TRBD1. Germline trimming cut 4 bases from V and 8 bases from J; bases unmatched to any gene: 4. Germline V gene sequence: CDR1 KGHSH, CDR2 LQKENI. This CDR3 has 13 amino acids. This chain's CDR3 is CASSLGQGDGYTF. CDR3 DNA: TGTGCCAGCTCACTCGGACAGGGGGACGGCTACACCTTC.

V usage is TRBV7-9 and J usage is TRBJ2-2, with D tentatively TRBD2 (5 bases). The V end was cut by 4 bases, the J end by 0 bases, with 9 bases between. The CDR3 consists of 15 residues. Germline CDR1 and CDR2: SEHNR and FQNEAQ (reference sequence). The CDR3 here is CASSWRPSNTGELFF. CDR3 nucleotide sequence: TGTGCCAGCAGCTGGAGGCCTTCGAACACCGGGGAGCTGTTTTTT.

The V call is TRBV19, the J call TRBJ2-2; D not certain. Germline V gene sequence: CDR1 LNHDA, CDR2 SQIVND (reference sequence). The CDR3 extends over 11 amino acids. V was clipped by 7 bases and J by 5 bases, with 5 bases between them. The CDR3 loop is CASTRTGELFF. CDR3 sequence (DNA): TGTGCCAGTACCCGTACCGGGGAGCTGTTTTTT.

The rearrangement uses TRBV28 and TRBJ1-6, with D possibly being TRBD1 (5 bases). CDR1 MDHEN and CDR2 SYDVKM come from the germline V gene. The CDR3 has 13 amino acids. V lost 8 bases and J 9 bases, leaving 14 bases between the germline ends. CDR3 DNA: TGTGCCAGCTCCCCGGGGGTAGGTTCACCCCTCCACTTT. It encodes CASSPGVGSPLHF.

The chain uses TRBV4-1 and TRBJ2-5; 7 bases agree with TRBD2. This CDR3 has 15 amino acids. Germline CDR1 and CDR2: MGHRA and YSYEKL. V was clipped by 1 base and J by 2 bases; unmatched bases: 4. CDR3 amino acids: CASSQVYGGQETQYF. The CDR3 nucleotides read TGCGCCAGCAGCCAAGTATACGGGGGGCAAGAGACCCAGTACTTC.

The chain carries TRBV28 and TRBJ2-2, with D possibly matching TRBD1 (6 bases). The V and J ends lost 3 bases and 2 bases respectively, with 7 bases between them. Germline V gene data show CDR1 as MDHEN and CDR2 as SYDVKM. The CDR3 has 14 residues. For the CDR3, the DNA is TGTGCCAGCAGTTTCAGGGGTAACACCGGGGAGCTGTTTTTT. Translated: CASSFRGNTGELFF.

The chain employs TRBV10-2 and TRBJ1-2, with 7 positions matching TRBD1. This CDR3 region has 15 residues. CDR1 is WSHSY, CDR2 SAAADI, per germline. With V trimmed by 2 bases and J by 4 bases, 7 bases remained unmatched. The chain's CDR3 is CASSERDSRVYGYTF. For the CDR3, the DNA is TGCGCCAGCAGTGAGAGGGACAGCCGAGTCTATGGCTACACCTTC.

This clone appeared a few times. The V and J genes are TRBV27 and TRBJ2-1; 7 bases are a match to TRBD2. The CDR3 loop spans 15 amino acids. V gave up 7 bases and J gave up 6 bases; unmatched junction bases: 12. Germline V gene data show CDR1 as MNHEY and CDR2 as SMNVEV (reference sequence). The CDR3 bases are TGTGCCAGCACCCCATGGGGGGGTAACGGCAATGAGCAGTTCTTC. Encoded protein: CASTPWGGNGNEQFF.